Included here is one TCR beta chain sequence, with context. This sample was taken from a study of blood T cell repertoires in COVID-19. Study information: The study drew acute and convalescent COVID-19 samples from the United States, Italy and Spain. Sample material is recorded as cDNA or gDNA derived from T cells, B-cell-depleted T cells, or PBMCs.

Across about two dozen US areas, participants ranged in age from about 18 to 89 years. Allocation to cohorts depended on clinical history reported by the participants. Libraries were prepared by immunoSEQ multiplex PCR; TCRdb keeps only in-frame clonotypes and omits some of them. There are approximately 240,000 clones in the sample; 90% to 95% occur only once, and about 1.9% lies in the top ten. Germline V gene sequence: CDR1 SGHTA, CDR2 FQGNSA. The ends were cut back, 4 bases at V and 7 bases at J, with 10 bases in the middle. This CDR3 has 12 residues. The receptor was derived from a woman between 18 and 29 years old who had recovered from COVID-19. Input material: PBMCs or T cells enriched from blood (not recorded which). The chain recombines TRBV7-2 with TRBJ2-5; the D is unclear. The CDR3 loop is CASSSFRGTQYF. CDR3 DNA: TGTGCCAGCAGCTCTTTTAGAGGGACCCAGTACTTC.